These 17 T cell receptor beta chains were all obtained from the same sample, sequenced in a study of T-cell reconstitution after alpha-beta-depleted transplantation in children. The authors prepared the TCRbeta library with unique molecular identifiers. MiXCR, applied by TCRdb to the PCR reads, yields one record per CDR3 protein. Here the sample spans roughly 100,000 distinct CDR3 sequences, around 7.8% being singletons. The sequencing used PBMCs, collected before TCRalphabeta/CD19-depleted stem cell transplant. The receptors stem from a boy between 2 and 10 years old with acute lymphoblastic leukemia, due to receive a stem cell transplant.

V and J are TRBV6-5 and TRBJ2-7; TRBD2 matches 8 bases. CDR1 and CDR2 (germline): MNHEY, SVGAGI. V lost 4 bases, J lost 7 bases, and 6 bases stayed unmatched. The CDR3 covers 13 residues. This CDR3 reads CASSFGGAQEQYF. CDR3 in DNA: TGTGCCAGCAGTTTCGGGGGGGCCCAGGAGCAGTACTTC.

This clonotype was seen a handful of times. The rearrangement uses TRBV14 and TRBJ2-3; 9 nucleotides agree with TRBD2. The CDR3 is 16 residues long. Germline CDR1 SGHDN, CDR2 FVKESK. V lost 1 base, J lost 6 bases, and 8 bases stayed unmatched. CDR3 region: CASSQGGRTSEDTQYF. Here the CDR3 DNA reads TGTGCCAGCAGCCAAGGTGGCAGGACTAGCGAGGATACGCAGTATTTT.

This clonotype was found a few times. V is TRBV7-2 and J is TRBJ2-1, with TRBD1 matching 9 bases. Germline V CDR1 and CDR2: SGHTA, FQGNSA. CDR3 length equals 16 residues. V gave up 4 bases and J gave up 4 bases; unmatched junction bases: 8. CDR3 sequence (DNA): TGTGCCAGCAGCTCCTCCGGGACAGGGTTTTACAATGAGCAGTTCTTC. It yields the protein CASSSSGTGFYNEQFF.

The table lists this clonotype with a few counts. The chain uses TRBV5-6 and TRBJ2-1, with D perhaps TRBD1 (6 bases). Germline V CDR1 and CDR2: SGHDT, YYEEEE. Trimming cost V 4 bases and J 6 bases, with 11 bases left between them. This CDR3 spans 13 amino acids. The CDR3 DNA reads as TGTGCCAGCAGCAGGGACACCGCCAATGAGCAGTTCTTC. This codes for CASSRDTANEQFF.

This clonotype was detected a few times. The rearrangement uses TRBV5-6 and TRBJ1-1, with D possibly being TRBD1 (5 bases). The CDR3 length is 16 residues. Trimming pared 2 bases from V and 1 base from J, leaving 15 bases between. Germline CDR1 SGHDT, CDR2 YYEEEE. CDR3 sequence (DNA): TGTGCCAGCAGCTTATGGGGGGTACTATGGAACACTGAAGCTTTCTTT. Protein: CASSLWGVLWNTEAFF.

This clonotype has ten or more counts. The genes are TRBV5-1 and TRBJ2-5; TRBD1 matches at 12 bases. Losses at the gene ends were 3 bases for V and 5 bases for J; bases not matched to a gene: 5. The CDR3 has 15 amino acids. Germline values: CDR1 SGHRS, CDR2 YFSETQ. The CDR3 region has the DNA TGCGCCAGCAGCTCGAGGGACAGGGGGCGGGAGACCCAGTACTTC. Translating gives CASSSRDRGRETQYF.

This sequence joins TRBV6-1 and TRBJ2-1; 15 bases match TRBD2. This CDR3 has 17 residues. V lost 5 bases to trimming and J lost 8 bases; unmatched junction nucleotides: 10. Per the germline V gene, CDR1 is MNHNS and CDR2 is SASEGT. CDR3 amino acids: CASSRRTSGGVKDEQFF. The CDR3 nucleotides are TGTGCCAGCAGTCGTCGGACTAGCGGGGGGGTTAAGGATGAGCAGTTCTTC.

The rearrangement uses TRBV12-3 or TRBV12-4 and TRBJ1-3; D might be TRBD1 (5 bases). V dropped 3 bases and J dropped 4 bases, with 19 bases sitting between them. The CDR3 is 17 residues long. CDR3 DNA sequence: TGTGCCAGCAGTTTCGGAGGAGGTCCAGGGTGGGGAAACACCATATATTTT. Translated, it gives CASSFGGGPGWGNTIYF.

This clonotype has at least ten counts. The V gene is TRBV9, the J gene TRBJ2-5; D gene uncertain. V dropped 7 bases and J dropped 0 bases, with 10 bases sitting between them. This CDR3 is 13 amino acids long. CDR1 is SGDLS and CDR2 is YYNGEE in the germline V gene. The CDR3 loop is CASSRGNQETQYF. The CDR3 DNA reads TGTGCCAGCTCCCGTGGGAACCAAGAGACCCAGTACTTC.

V is TRBV19 and J is TRBJ2-4; 7 bases are a match to TRBD1. Germline V gives CDR1 LNHDA, CDR2 SQIVND (reference sequence). The trim removed 0 bases at V and 5 bases at J, leaving 7 bases unmatched. The CDR3 loop spans 16 amino acids. CDR3 amino acids: CASSIDWGQTQNIQYF. CDR3 bases: TGTGCCAGTAGTATAGATTGGGGACAGACACAAAACATTCAGTACTTC.

This clonotype was seen ten or more times. The chain recombines TRBV5-1 with TRBJ2-7; D perhaps matches TRBD1 (5 bases). The CDR3 has 14 residues. V dropped 4 bases and J dropped 0 bases, with 11 bases sitting between them. CDR1 is SGHRS and CDR2 is YFSETQ in the germline V gene. The CDR3 DNA reads TGCGCCAGCAGCCAGGACATTAGCTCCTACGAGCAGTACTTC. It specifies CASSQDISSYEQYF. Based on the CDR3 plus reference TRBV5-1 and TRBJ2-7, the full variable domain is KAGVTQTPRYLIKTRGQQVTLSCSPISGHRSVSWYQQTPGQGLQFLFEYFSETQRNKGNFPGRFSGRQFSNSRSEMNVSTLELGDSALYLCASSQDISSYEQYFGPGTRLTVT.

At least ten counts were recorded for this clonotype. The chain combines TRBV6-5 with TRBJ2-2, with TRBD2 as a possible D gene (6 bases). Trimming removed 10 bases from V and 5 bases from J, with 11 bases in between. Germline values: CDR1 MNHEY, CDR2 SVGAGI. The CDR3 runs 12 residues. Here the CDR3 reads CAIGAGTGELFF. The CDR3 coding sequence is TGTGCCATAGGGGCGGGGACCGGGGAGCTGTTTTTT.

This clonotype turned up a few times. CDR3 residues: CASSPVRAFSSGNTIYF. The CDR3, as DNA: TGTGCCAGCAGCCCTGTGAGGGCCTTTAGCTCTGGAAACACCATATATTTT. The rearrangement links TRBV7-2 to TRBJ1-3; D remains unclear. The V end was cut by 5 bases, the J end by 0 bases, with 17 bases between. This CDR3 is 17 amino acids long. CDR1 and CDR2 (germline): SGHTA, FQGNSA.

This clonotype showed up many times. V gene TRBV6-4 combines with J gene TRBJ2-1; TRBD2 matches 9 bases. CDR3 length: 14 amino acids. Unmatched junction bases numbered 6, after V lost 5 bases and J lost 7 bases. The V gene's germline CDR1 is MRHNA and CDR2 SNTAGT. The chain's CDR3 is CASSPRGGRNEQFF. DNA of the CDR3: TGTGCCAGCAGTCCGCGGGGGGGCAGGAATGAGCAGTTCTTC.

This clonotype was seen ten or more times. V gene TRBV4-3 combines with J gene TRBJ1-3; no reliable D call. V was cut by 3 bases and J by 4 bases, with 7 bases left in between. The CDR3 length is 13 residues. Germline V lookup: CDR1 LGHNA, CDR2 YSLEER. CDR3 sequence (DNA): TGCGCCAGCAGCCACCCGATCGGAAACACCATATATTTT. Residues: CASSHPIGNTIYF.

The sample holds a few counts of this clonotype. The chain employs TRBV7-2 and TRBJ1-1; 9 bases align to TRBD1. The V segment lost 8 bases and the J segment 5 bases; nucleotides outside the gene matches: 3. There are 12 residues in the CDR3. Germline-derived CDR1 and CDR2 are SGHTA and FQGNSA. CDR3: CASATGGTEAFF. The CDR3 DNA follows: TGTGCCAGCGCGACAGGGGGTACTGAAGCTTTCTTT.

The V gene is TRBV7-2, the J gene TRBJ2-1; 13 nucleotides align to TRBD2. This CDR3 contains 17 residues. Germline V gene lookup returns CDR1 SGHTA and CDR2 FQGNSA. Trimming removed 1 base from V and 8 bases from J; junction bases left unmatched: 8. CDR3 in amino acids: CASSLGRTSGGLDEQFF. CDR3 in DNA: TGTGCCAGCAGCTTAGGTAGGACTAGCGGGGGTCTAGATGAGCAGTTCTTC.